This section outlines one TCR beta chain sequence together with its context. Its antigen is undetermined. The data stem from a study of CD8 T cells in ankylosing spondylitis. Quantitative 5'-RACE with molecular barcodes produced the TCR beta libraries. In TCRdb, the 5' RACE reads were re-called with MiXCR into one record per CDR3 protein. The sample consists of 200,000 to 300,000 distinct CDR3 sequences, 20% to 30% of them appearing once. The germline V gene encodes CDR1 DFQATT and CDR2 SNEGSKA (reference sequence). V was pared by 3 bases and J by 1 base, with 27 bases between. The length of the CDR3 is 19 residues. General study points: Apparently characteristic of ankylosing spondylitis blood was a TCR beta motif (roughly 8 highly homologous variants). Before this, some motif variants had been reported in reactive arthritis synovial fluid and blood.

The sequenced sample was blood, either unsorted or a sorted T cell fraction (not recorded which). The clonotype comes from a male donor with ankylosing spondylitis or in good health (not recorded which). The rearrangement links TRBV20-1 to TRBJ1-2; perhaps TRBD1 as D (5 bases). CDR3 residues: CSASSLLPTRGSLNYGYTF. CDR3 in DNA: TGCAGTGCTAGCTCCCTACTACCTACTCGGGGCAGTCTTAACTATGGCTACACCTTC.